Shown below are 20 T cell receptor beta chains from a single sample sequenced in a study of regulatory T cells in long-lasting Graves disease (dated by TCRdb to the early 2020s). Library method: multiplex PCR. TCRdb shows the sequencer as Illumina HiSeq 4000. iRepertoire HTBI primers and Arm-PCR amplification of CDR3 regions were used to construct TCR beta libraries. Clones were called with MiXCR by TCRdb after fastp trimmed the public reads at Q25, and only in-frame beta chains were retained. Each entry is one CDR3 protein sequence, shown with its most common DNA and genes. The sample contains about 540,000 distinct CDR3 sequences, roughly 12% of them found a single time. In total, the top ten clones hold over 7.5% of the sample. The time point tag for this specimen amounts to: newly diagnosed GD, antithyroid drugs for less than 3 months. For both TCR sequencing and RNA sequencing, RNA was extracted from PBMCs using TRIzol.

The data were also submitted as part of a second study, on T cells in Graves' hyperthyroidism and ophthalmopathy.

This specimen consisted of peripheral blood mononuclear cells (PBMCs), obtained at new diagnosis, from a patient treated with antithyroid drugs. These receptors were taken from a man aged 25-40 years with Graves disease. Donor details come from another sample of the same person, matched by shared clones.

Many counts were recorded for this clonotype. V is TRBV24-1 and J is TRBJ1-2; the match to TRBD1 covers 7 bases. This CDR3 comprises 12 residues. Germline values: CDR1 KGHDR, CDR2 SFDVKD. V lost 1 base to trimming and J lost 12 bases; unmatched junction nucleotides: 4. The CDR3 DNA reads TGTGCCACCAGTGATTTCAGGGGGAGTCACACCTTC. It codes for CATSDFRGSHTF.

This clonotype was detected a few times. J is TRBJ1-6 and V is TRBV5-6, with D perhaps TRBD1 (5 bases). Germline V gene data show CDR1 as SGHDT and CDR2 as YYEEEE. The CDR3 loop spans 13 amino acids. V was pared by 1 base and J by 13 bases, with 12 bases between. The CDR3 region has the DNA TGTGCCAGCAGCTTGCAAGGGACTAGGCCCCTCCACTTT. It specifies CASSLQGTRPLHF.

This clonotype was counted many times. The rearrangement joins TRBV15 to TRBJ2-7; 11 nucleotides agree with TRBD1. V gave up 1 base and J gave up 6 bases; unmatched junction bases: 5. There are 15 residues in the CDR3. Germline V gives CDR1 LNHNV, CDR2 YYDKDF (reference sequence). The DNA of the CDR3 is TGTGCCACCAGCAGAGTCGGACAGGGGGCGTCCGAGCAGTACTTC. Amino acids: CATSRVGQGASEQYF. The full variable domain, its missing parts supplied by reference TRBV15 and TRBJ2-7, is DAMVIQNPRYQVTQFGKPVTLSCSQTLNHNVMYWYQQKSSQAPKLLFHYYDKDFNNEADTPDNFQSRRPNTSFCFLDIRSPGLGDTAMYLCATSRVGQGASEQYFGPGTRLTVT.

V is TRBV28 and J is TRBJ1-1; possible D gene TRBD1, 5 bases. The CDR3 spans 14 residues. Germline V gives CDR1 MDHEN, CDR2 SYDVKM. V gave up 2 bases and J gave up 4 bases, with 11 bases separating them. DNA for the CDR3: TGTGCCAGCAGTTTAGGCAGGAGGGGCACTGAAGCTTTCTTT. Protein sequence: CASSLGRRGTEAFF.

This clonotype was found a few times. This chain connects TRBV5-6 to TRBJ2-5; possibly TRBD1 for D (8 bases). The CDR3 runs 14 residues. Germline assignment: CDR1 SGHDT and CDR2 YYEEEE. V gave up 5 bases and J gave up 5 bases, with 16 bases separating them. CDR3 amino acids: CASSGAGQAETQYF. CDR3 coding DNA: TGTGCCAGCAGTGGAGCGGGACAGGCGGAGACCCAGTACTTC.

In its sample, this clonotype was seen a few times. The rearrangement uses TRBV5-5 and TRBJ1-2; D is unresolved. V lost 4 bases to trimming and J lost 4 bases, with 14 bases between them. The CDR3 has 14 amino acids. Germline assignment: CDR1 SGHKS and CDR2 YYEKEE (reference sequence). CDR3 residues: CASSISSSPYGYTF. DNA for the CDR3: TGTGCCAGCAGCATTTCGTCTAGCCCCTATGGCTACACCTTC.

This clonotype was counted at least ten times. This sequence joins TRBV20-1 and TRBJ1-2, with TRBD1 identical over 9 bases. The germline CDR1 and CDR2 sequences are DFQATT and SNEGSKA (reference sequence). Losses at the gene ends were 5 bases for V and 5 bases for J; bases not matched to a gene: 6. CDR3 length: 13 residues. The CDR3 nucleotides read TGCAGTGCTTCGATCGGGACAGGGTATGGCTACACCTTC. Protein sequence: CSASIGTGYGYTF.

This clonotype came up many times. This rearrangement joins TRBV11-2 to TRBJ2-3; TRBD2 agrees at 7 bases. Trimming removed 8 bases from V and 5 bases from J; junction bases left unmatched: 10. CDR3 size: 14 residues. Germline V lookup: CDR1 SGHAT, CDR2 FQNNGV. The CDR3 bases are TGTGCCAGCCCTTGGTGGCGGGAGAAAGATACGCAGTATTTT. Residues: CASPWWREKDTQYF.

This clonotype was observed many times. The J gene is TRBJ2-1, the V gene TRBV12-3 or TRBV12-4, with D hard to call. The CDR3 contains 15 residues. V lost 7 bases, J lost 0 bases, and 13 bases lay in between. The CDR3 sequence: CASTLPGRSYNEQFF. CDR3 coding DNA: TGTGCCAGCACCCTCCCAGGCCGCTCCTACAATGAGCAGTTCTTC.

This clonotype appeared many times. This sequence joins TRBV7-8 and TRBJ2-1, with D perhaps TRBD2 (6 bases). V was trimmed by 1 base and J by 7 bases, leaving 17 bases between them. The CDR3 totals 16 residues. Germline values: CDR1 SGHVS, CDR2 FQNEAQ. CDR3 protein: CASSLVGGSIRNEQFF. In DNA form, the CDR3 reads TGTGCCAGCAGCTTAGTTGGGGGGAGTATTAGGAATGAGCAGTTCTTC.

At least ten counts were recorded for this clonotype. The gene calls are TRBV20-1 and TRBJ2-7, with D possibly being TRBD2 (6 bases). CDR3 size: 14 residues. Germline assignment: CDR1 DFQATT and CDR2 SNEGSKA (reference sequence). V lost 5 bases to trimming and J lost 3 bases, with 17 bases between them. Written as DNA, the CDR3 is TGCAGTGCTGGCGGGACCGGAGGGTACTACGAGCAGTACTTC. Protein product: CSAGGTGGYYEQYF.

This clonotype was found many times. The rearrangement uses TRBV12-3 or TRBV12-4 and TRBJ2-3; 8 nucleotides agree with TRBD1. The CDR3 extends over 15 amino acids. J lost 6 bases, V lost 4 bases, and 9 bases had no gene match. The CDR3 DNA reads TGTGCCAGCAGTTCCTGGACAGGGTTCGGGGATACGCAGTATTTT. Translating gives CASSSWTGFGDTQYF.

Concerning this clonotype: One end of the junction does not line up with germline, which may come from a read error. V is TRBV6-8 and J is TRBJ2-7; D not resolved. The CDR3 covers 11 residues. Germline V gene sequence: CDR1 MNHGY, CDR2 SAAAGT. The CDR3 nucleotides read TGTGTCAGCATTGGTTCGAACGAGCAGTACTTC. This translates into CVSIGSNEQYF.

The sample holds a few counts of this clonotype. The V call is TRBV19, the J call TRBJ1-3, with a possible D match to TRBD1 (5 bases). This CDR3 is 16 amino acids long. Germline-derived CDR1 and CDR2 are LNHDA and SQIVND (reference sequence). V lost 6 bases and J lost 0, with 15 bases in between. The CDR3 here is CASRSDSLHSGNTIYF. The CDR3 nucleotides are TGTGCCAGTAGAAGTGACAGTCTTCACTCTGGAAACACCATATATTTT.

CDR3 protein: CASSQLGRGSTYNEQFF. Written as DNA, the CDR3 is TGTGCCAGCAGTCAACTGGGACGCGGGAGTACTTACAATGAGCAGTTCTTC. The chain links TRBV6-1 to TRBJ2-1, with 7 bases lining up with TRBD2. The germline V gene encodes CDR1 MNHNS and CDR2 SASEGT. Trimming at V came to 5 bases and at J to 4 bases, leaving 14 bases not matched to a gene. The length of the CDR3 is 17 residues.

The rearrangement links TRBV7-3 to TRBJ2-3; D may be TRBD1 or TRBD2 (5 bases each). V lost 10 bases and J 8 bases, leaving 22 bases between the germline ends. The CDR3 length is 14 residues. Germline V gives CDR1 SGHTA, CDR2 FQGTGA. CDR3 DNA: TGTGCCAACAGTTCACGGGGACGGGGTGCTACGCAGTATTTT. Encoded protein: CANSSRGRGATQYF.

At least ten counts were recorded for this clonotype. The chain has TRBV18 and TRBJ1-2; no clear D gene. The CDR3 runs 14 residues. Germline values: CDR1 KGHSH, CDR2 LQKENI. V lost 6 bases, J lost 2 bases, and 13 bases lay in between. The CDR3 protein is CASSPGRENYGYTF. The CDR3 DNA sequence: TGTGCCAGCTCCCCCGGGCGAGAAAACTATGGCTACACCTTC.

This chain links TRBV9 with TRBJ2-7; no definite D call. V lost 0 bases, J lost 6 bases, and 7 bases lay in between. CDR3 length equals 12 residues. Germline CDR1 reads SGDLS; CDR2 reads YYNGEE. This chain's CDR3 is CASSVDWSEQYF. The CDR3 nucleotides read TGTGCCAGCAGCGTAGACTGGTCCGAGCAGTACTTC.

At least ten counts were recorded for this clonotype. The chain joins TRBV6-1 to TRBJ2-7; perhaps D is TRBD1 or TRBD2 (6 bases each). The V end lost 6 bases, the J end lost 10 bases, and 31 bases lay between the germline ends. Germline V gives CDR1 MNHNS, CDR2 SASEGT. The CDR3 totals 17 residues. The CDR3: CASSKLLEGDKPVIQYF. The CDR3 coding sequence is TGTGCCAGCAGCAAGTTACTGGAGGGGGACAAACCCGTTATTCAGTACTTC.

Many counts were recorded for this clonotype. The genes are TRBV6-1 and TRBJ2-1; 11 nucleotides align to TRBD1. CDR3 length: 15 residues. CDR1 is MNHNS and CDR2 is SASEGT in the germline V gene. J lost 9 bases, V lost 5 bases, and 9 bases had no gene match. The CDR3 DNA is TGTGCCAGCAGTAGCCCCGGGACAGGGGGTGGTGAGCAGTTCTTC. Translation gives CASSSPGTGGGEQFF.